The 23 T cell receptor beta chains below were found in one sample sequenced in a study of blood T cells in healthy people across ages. For the second PCR, which ran for 7 to 11 cycles, a sample-barcoded 5' primer and a J-beta primer mix were used. TCRdb analysed the 5' RACE reads with MiXCR anew, one entry per CDR3 protein. The table includes 1.5 million to 2 million distinct CDR3 sequences, 28% detected once. The sequenced sample consisted of blood. These receptors originate from a woman aged 30 to 39 in good health.

The rearrangement links TRBV5-1 to TRBJ2-3; D gene uncertain. The CDR3 spans 15 residues. Trimming shortened V by 4 bases and J by 2 bases, and 14 bases separated the two germline ends. The germline V gene has CDR1 SGHRS and CDR2 YFSETQ. The CDR3 DNA reads TGCGCCAGCAGCACAAGGGTTTCCAACACAGATACGCAGTATTTT. Its protein product is CASSTRVSNTDTQYF.

The rearrangement links TRBV28 to TRBJ2-7, with TRBD2 matching 7 bases. This CDR3 is 14 amino acids long. The germline CDR1 and CDR2 sequences are MDHEN and SYDVKM. Trimming at V came to 6 bases and at J to 2 bases, leaving 7 bases not matched to a gene. Here the CDR3 reads CASRLGGRPYEQYF. CDR3 in DNA: TGTGCCAGCAGGTTGGGGGGGAGACCCTACGAGCAGTACTTC.

Points on this clonotype: The conserved closing phenylalanine or tryptophan is absent in this CDR3, likely reflecting a read error. J is TRBJ2-2 and V is TRBV5-1, with 7 positions matching TRBD2. V gave up 2 bases and J gave up 8 bases; unmatched junction bases: 12. CDR1 is SGHRS, CDR2 YFSETQ, per germline. The CDR3 runs 16 residues. The chain's CDR3 is CASSFYNGGKMGELFL. CDR3 DNA: TGCGCCAGCAGCTTTTACAACGGGGGGAAGATGGGGGAGCTGTTTTTG.

This clonotype was counted a few times. V and J are TRBV12-3 or TRBV12-4 and TRBJ2-6; the D gene could be TRBD1 or TRBD2 (5 bases each). Trimming took off 6 bases at V and 0 bases at J, with 6 bases between the two ends. CDR3 size: 14 residues. The CDR3 region is CASRGDSGANVLTF. CDR3 DNA sequence: TGTGCCAGCAGGGGGGACTCTGGGGCCAACGTCCTGACTTTC.

The rearrangement uses TRBV12-3 or TRBV12-4 and TRBJ2-1, with D uncertain. The V end lost 4 bases, the J end lost 0 bases, and 7 bases lay between the germline ends. The CDR3 loop spans 14 amino acids. CDR3 loop: CASSSMNSYNEQFF. CDR3 sequence (DNA): TGTGCCAGCAGTTCAATGAACTCCTACAATGAGCAGTTCTTC.

The rearrangement joins TRBV5-5 to TRBJ2-5; D might be TRBD2 (5 bases). Germline assignment: CDR1 SGHKS and CDR2 YYEKEE (reference sequence). The V gene lost 4 bases and the J gene lost 1 base, with 11 bases spanning the gap. The CDR3 has 14 amino acids. The CDR3 nucleotides are TGTGCCAGCAGCGTTGTTCGGGGCCAAGAGACCCAGTACTTC. It encodes CASSVVRGQETQYF.

In regard to this clonotype: A much bigger clone sits one base away, suggesting this may be a read error. This sequence joins TRBV11-2 and TRBJ2-4, with D unclear. Near its end, the DNA agrees better with TRBJ2-7, so the J call may be wrong. The CDR3 runs 14 residues. Germline CDR1 reads SGHAT; CDR2 reads FQNNGV. The CDR3 nucleotides are TGTGCCAGCAGCATAGAATCGATCCGGGACGAGCAGTACTTC. Protein product: CASSIESIRDEQYF.

V and J are TRBV3-1 and TRBJ2-5; D is unresolved. The ends were cut back, 0 bases at V and 4 bases at J, with 18 bases in the middle. The CDR3 sequence is 17 residues long. Germline assignment: CDR1 LGHDT and CDR2 YNNKEL (reference sequence). CDR3 coding DNA: TGTGCCAGCAGCCAAGATGACCGGAAGCCGGGTGGAGAGACCCAGTACTTC. Residues: CASSQDDRKPGGETQYF.

This clonotype was seen many times. The rearrangement joins TRBV29-1 to TRBJ2-1; 10 bases fit TRBD2. Germline V gene lookup returns CDR1 SQVTM and CDR2 ANQGSEA. Unmatched junction bases numbered 9, after V lost 8 bases and J lost 5 bases. This CDR3 comprises 14 residues. Here the CDR3 DNA reads TGCAGCTTAGTAGCGGGGGGCCTTAACAATGAGCAGTTCTTC. Translated: CSLVAGGLNNEQFF.

This clonotype was counted only a few times. The chain uses TRBV12-3 or TRBV12-4 and TRBJ2-7, with D possibly being TRBD1 (6 bases). The CDR3 length is 18 residues. The V end was cut by 5 bases, the J end by 5 bases, with 28 bases between. CDR3 nucleotide sequence: TGTGCCAGCAGTGGGTCGTTTAGGGGGTTGGCTTGGGACGACGAGCAGTACTTC. Translated, it gives CASSGSFRGLAWDDEQYF.

V is TRBV7-2 and J is TRBJ1-5; 7 bases are shared with TRBD1. Germline V gives CDR1 SGHTA, CDR2 FQGNSA. CDR3 length: 15 amino acids. The V segment lost 3 bases and the J segment 1 base; nucleotides outside the gene matches: 3. CDR3 in DNA: TGTGCCAGCAGCTTGGACAGGAAAAGCAATCAGCCCCAGCATTTT. It codes for CASSLDRKSNQPQHF.

The J gene is TRBJ2-4, the V gene TRBV7-2; the D is unclear. Looked up from germline, CDR1 is SGHTA and CDR2 is FQGNSA. V shed 5 bases and J shed 3 bases, with 11 bases lying between them. The CDR3 extends over 14 amino acids. This CDR3 is CASSPHGYKNIQYF. CDR3 nucleotide sequence: TGTGCCAGCAGCCCACATGGTTACAAAAACATTCAGTACTTC.

This clonotype was seen a handful of times. The chain employs TRBV11-2 and TRBJ2-7; D perhaps matches TRBD2 (6 bases). With 4 bases removed from V and 5 bases from J, the gap between germline ends came to 21 bases. Germline lookup yields CDR1 SGHAT and CDR2 FQNNGV. The CDR3 covers 16 residues. The CDR3 reads CASSSPFGGGVHEQYF. In DNA form, the CDR3 reads TGTGCCAGCAGCTCCCCTTTCGGGGGTGGGGTCCACGAGCAGTACTTC.

With respect to this clonotype: A junction end diverges from the germline sequence, so it may reflect a read error. The CDR3 region has the DNA TGTGTCAGCAGCCCGGGACAGGGGGCTTCTGGCTACACCTTC. Protein product: CVSSPGQGASGYTF. The chain carries TRBV7-9 and TRBJ1-2; 12 bases agree with TRBD1. The CDR3 is 14 residues long. Germline CDR1 is SEHNR and CDR2 is FQNEAQ (reference sequence).

This clonotype came up many times. The chain links TRBV6-5 to TRBJ2-1, with TRBD1 as a possible D gene (5 bases). The germline V gene has CDR1 MNHEY and CDR2 SVGAGI. V lost 5 bases and J lost 6, with 17 bases in between. This CDR3 is built from 15 residues. The CDR3 region has the DNA TGTGCCAGCAGTCGAAATAGGGGTAAGGGCAATGAGCAGTTCTTC. Protein: CASSRNRGKGNEQFF.

This clonotype was found many times. The chain recombines TRBV5-4 with TRBJ2-3; 7 bases agree with TRBD2. The germline V gene encodes CDR1 SGHNT and CDR2 YYREEE (reference sequence). The CDR3 is made up of 15 amino acids. Trimming cost V 0 bases and J 4 bases; bases outside gene matches: 5. CDR3 DNA sequence: TGTGCCAGCAGCTTGGATCTAGCGGTGGCAGATACGCAGTATTTT. This gives the protein CASSLDLAVADTQYF.

The gene calls are TRBV4-2 and TRBJ2-7; 13 positions agree with TRBD2. Germline V gene sequence: CDR1 LGHNA, CDR2 YNFKEQ. This CDR3 has 17 residues. The V gene end was trimmed by 0 bases and the J gene end by 3 bases; junction bases not matched to a gene: 5. CDR3 sequence (DNA): TGTGCCAGCAGCCAAGAACTAGCGGGGGGGCCGCGCTACGAGCAGTACTTC. Residues: CASSQELAGGPRYEQYF.

J is TRBJ2-7 and V is TRBV30; tentatively, D is TRBD2 (5 bases). Germline V gives CDR1 GTSNPN, CDR2 SVGIG (reference sequence). This CDR3 contains 14 residues. The V gene lost 4 bases and the J gene lost 0 bases, with 13 bases spanning the gap. The CDR3 sequence: CAWKRELISYEQYF. The DNA for the CDR3 is TGTGCCTGGAAGAGGGAGCTGATCTCCTACGAGCAGTACTTC. The full variable domain, with the rest looked up from reference TRBV30 and TRBJ2-7, is SQTIHQWPATLVQPVGSPLSLECTVEGTSNPNLYWYRQAAGRGLQLLFYSVGIGQISSEVPQNLSASRPQDRQFILSSKKLLLSDSGFYLCAWKRELISYEQYFGPGTRLTVT.

There are a few counts of this clonotype. This chain uses TRBV7-3 with TRBJ2-6; D might be TRBD1 (5 bases). V lost 4 bases, J lost 2 bases, and 9 bases lay in between. Looked up from germline, CDR1 is SGHTA and CDR2 is FQGTGA. The CDR3 spans 15 residues. DNA for the CDR3: TGTGCCAGCAGCTCAGGGCGAGCTGGGGCCAACGTCCTGACTTTC. This gives the protein CASSSGRAGANVLTF.

This chain uses TRBV7-3 with TRBJ2-7; the match to TRBD2 covers 10 bases. TRBJ2-5 explains the end of the DNA better; the J call may be wrong. The CDR3 sequence is 14 residues long. Germline CDR1 SGHTA, CDR2 FQGTGA. CDR3 nucleotide sequence: TGTGCCAGCAGCTTAGGACTAGCGGATGAGACCCAGTACTTC. It encodes CASSLGLADETQYF.

This clonotype came up many times. The rearrangement uses TRBV10-3 and TRBJ2-7; D call uncertain. The germline CDR1 and CDR2 sequences are ENHRY and SYGVKD. The length of the CDR3 is 14 residues. V was cut by 0 bases and J by 2 bases, with 8 bases left in between. This CDR3 is CAISESRLPYEQYF. DNA for the CDR3: TGTGCCATCAGTGAGTCAAGACTCCCCTACGAGCAGTACTTC.

V usage is TRBV28 and J usage is TRBJ2-2; D remains unclear. The CDR3 is made up of 15 amino acids. V dropped 4 bases and J dropped 1 base, with 10 bases sitting between them. CDR1 MDHEN and CDR2 SYDVKM come from the germline V gene. The CDR3 region has the DNA TGTGCCAGCAGTTCCCGACGGAGGAACACCGGGGAGCTGTTTTTT. Translating gives CASSSRRRNTGELFF.

This clonotype came up many times. This chain connects TRBV28 to TRBJ2-7, with a possible D match to TRBD2 (6 bases). In germline, CDR1 is MDHEN, CDR2 SYDVKM. V was clipped by 4 bases and J by 3 bases, with 16 bases between them. The CDR3 consists of 15 residues. In DNA form, the CDR3 reads TGTGCCAGCAGTTCCAACCGGGAGAACTACTACGAGCAGTACTTC. Amino acid sequence: CASSSNRENYYEQYF. Supplemented by reference TRBV28 and TRBJ2-7, the full variable domain reads DVKVTQSSRYLVKRTGEKVFLECVQDMDHENMFWYRQDPGLGLRLIYFSYDVKMKEKGDIPEGYSVSREKKERFSLILESASTNQTSMYLCASSSNRENYYEQYFGPGTRLTVT.